This TCR beta chain was sequenced in a study of response to subunit inactivated influenza vaccine. One entry per CDR3 protein results from TCRdb running MiXCR on the RT-PCR reads. The sample records 490,000 or so distinct CDR3 sequences, 6.5% to 8% being singletons. CDR1 and CDR2 from the germline V gene are SGHRS and YFSETQ. The CDR3 totals 14 residues. Losses at the gene ends were 5 bases for V and 0 bases for J; bases not matched to a gene: 4. This specimen consisted of PBMCs from blood, obtained 23 to 25 months after vaccination. V is TRBV5-1 and J is TRBJ2-5, with 7 bases fitting TRBD1. The sequence was collected from a man aged 45 to 75 who received an inactivated influenza vaccine. In DNA form, the CDR3 reads TGCGCCAGCAGAAGGGGGCGGAACCAAGAGACCCAGTACTTC. Encoded protein: CASRRGRNQETQYF.